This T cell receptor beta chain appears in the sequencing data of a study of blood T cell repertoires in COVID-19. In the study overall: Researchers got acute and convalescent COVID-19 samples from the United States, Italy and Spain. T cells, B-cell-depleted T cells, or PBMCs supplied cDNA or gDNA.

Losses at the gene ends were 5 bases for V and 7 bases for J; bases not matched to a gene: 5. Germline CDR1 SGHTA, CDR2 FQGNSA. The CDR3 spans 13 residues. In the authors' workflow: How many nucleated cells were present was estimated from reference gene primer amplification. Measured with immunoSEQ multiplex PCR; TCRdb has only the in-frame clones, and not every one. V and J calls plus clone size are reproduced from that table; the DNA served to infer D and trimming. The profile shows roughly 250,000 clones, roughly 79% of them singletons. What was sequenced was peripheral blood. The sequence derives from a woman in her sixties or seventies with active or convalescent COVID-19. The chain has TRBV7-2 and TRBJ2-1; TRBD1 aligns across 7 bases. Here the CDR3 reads CASSQTGTNEQFF. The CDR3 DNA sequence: TGTGCCAGCAGCCAGACAGGGACGAATGAGCAGTTCTTC.